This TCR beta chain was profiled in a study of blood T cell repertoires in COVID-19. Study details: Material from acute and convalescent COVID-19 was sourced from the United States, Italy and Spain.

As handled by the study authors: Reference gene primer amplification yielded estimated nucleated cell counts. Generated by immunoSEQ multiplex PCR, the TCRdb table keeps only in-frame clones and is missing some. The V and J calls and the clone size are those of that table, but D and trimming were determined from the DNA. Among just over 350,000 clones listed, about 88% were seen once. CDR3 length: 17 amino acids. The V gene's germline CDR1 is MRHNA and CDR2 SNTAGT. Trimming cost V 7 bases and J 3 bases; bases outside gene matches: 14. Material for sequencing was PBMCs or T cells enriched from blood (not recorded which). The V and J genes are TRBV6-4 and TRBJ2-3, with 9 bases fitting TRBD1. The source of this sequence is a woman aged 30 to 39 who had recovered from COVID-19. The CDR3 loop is CASIFLSVDRGTDTQYF. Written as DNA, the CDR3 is TGTGCCAGCATCTTTCTTTCGGTGGACAGGGGAACAGATACGCAGTATTTT.